Given below is one TCR beta chain in context. The target of this receptor is not known. Base qualities are missing; no much larger clone stands one base away. These data are taken from a study of cytomegalovirus exposure and HLA in healthy donors (TCRdb year 2017). Turning to the overall study: According to an earlier analysis of 587 of the donors, 150 million to 200 million T cells yielded 95 million to 140 million unique TCR beta sequences and approximately 300 Gb of sequence data. The aim of the study was to test whether cataloging public T cell receptors could identify signatures of past pathogen exposure. A later analysis re-analyzed previously published TCR beta repertoires from roughly 690 donors and added high-resolution HLA genotyping to study TCR occurrence patterns. Using immunosequencing, the study profiled T cell repertoires from some 670 subjects and related those repertoires to cytomegalovirus serostatus. To predict cytomegalovirus infection status, the study brought together high-throughput TCR immunosequencing, statistical association of individual TCRs with disease status, and machine learning. HLA typing included class I and class II loci at four-digit resolution. Donor age, sex, ethnicity and CMV serostatus were compiled alongside the repertoire data. Every repertoire in the discovery cohort had been generated on one and the same sequencing platform. Typing coverage varied by locus: roughly 620-640 donors for A, B, C, DRB1 and DQB1; 522 for DQA1; about 600 for DPA1; approximately 450 for DPB1. A later genetic analysis took genome-wide SNP genotypes for 398 of the 666 donors and used that subset as a discovery cohort. An earlier analysis of approximately 580 of the donors used high-throughput TCR beta sequencing to judge whether each TCR beta V gene segment behaved as functional or pseudogenic. Among the roughly 400 genotyped donors, around 81% belonged to the genetic ancestry cluster associated with self-reported Caucasian donors. Approximately 330 gigabases of sequencing data and around 80 million unique TCR sequences made up an early release that covered over 550 HLA-typed donors. In the later analysis, no new phenotypic data were used to find candidate immune exposures; instead, reliance was placed on TCR beta sequences and their occurrence across donors. Among 398 genotyped donors of the cohort, an average of around 240,000 unique TCR beta nucleotide sequences were sequenced per donor, roughly a sixth of them non-productive. In addition to the first cohort of 500 to 850 subjects, a separate validation cohort of about 120 different subjects was used. Roughly 5 DR-DQ haplotypes were treated as single units for association and clustering because of strong linkage in the cohort.

Germline trimming amounts to 4 bases on V and 3 bases on J, with 4 as the count of junction bases outside the gene matches. From a lookup of the germline V gene, CDR1 and CDR2 are KGHSH and LQKENI. Measured from the cysteine to the phenylalanine, the CDR3 is 14 residues long. CDR3 DNA only is kept here, 42 bases in frame from base 1. Library construction relied on the immunoSEQ multiplex PCR assay. For the multiplex PCR, a mixture combining 60 forward primers for TCR Vbeta segments and 13 reverse primers for TCR Jbeta segments was used. The CDR3 region of rearranged TCR beta genes was amplified from genomic DNA with a multiplex PCR assay. Amplified TCR beta libraries were sequenced as 87-base-pair reads on the Illumina HiSeq System. On the study's bioinformatics: In a later analysis, tens of millions of unique TCR beta chains were counted across the roughly 670 repertoires, and approximately 9.9 million of these chains were shared by at least two donors. Raw reads were error-corrected and collapsed into unique sequences by a nearest-neighbor algorithm in which closely related sequences were merged to remove PCR and sequencing errors. CDR3 sequences were aligned to IMGT reference sequences to assign V, D and J gene segments. For a sequence to be retained, a match of at least six nucleotides to both a V gene segment and a J gene segment was required. Rearrangements were called productive when the CDR3 lacked stop codons and stayed in frame with V and J; all others were non-productive. Following IMGT convention, CDR3 was defined as the stretch from the second conserved V-encoded cysteine up to the conserved J-encoded phenylalanine. Sequences without an unambiguous match to a single V gene segment were excluded from the earlier analysis of approximately 600 of the donors. In an earlier analysis of approximately 500 of the donors, a V segment was called functional when productive rearrangements were above 56.7%, and segregating when the standard deviation between donors exceeded 5%. A statistical classification framework was built for diagnosing cytomegalovirus status from the catalog of TCR beta chain sequences. In a later analysis, TCR nucleotide sequences were compared against IMGT/GENE-DB human TR gene sequences so that V and J genes could be assigned. In a later analysis, CDR3 sequences and most-parsimonious VDJ recombination scenarios were assigned using the TCRdist pipeline. In a later analysis, each TCR beta chain was defined by its CDR3 amino acid sequence together with its V-gene family, and reads without a unique V-gene family were excluded. To address suspected cross-contamination and a sequencing artifact, a later analysis removed a few hundred highly shared, low-generation-probability nucleotide sequences. In a later analysis, a clonal expansion index was calculated for each public chain from normalized within-repertoire ranks of inferred template counts. In a later analysis, generation probabilities were computed using a VDJ recombination model fitted to out-of-frame rearrangements, and the results were checked against IGoR. In a later analysis, hypergeometric tests were used to score TCR-TCR, TCR-HLA and TCR-CMV co-occurrence, with a repertoire-size bias correction applied to TCR pairs. False discovery rates were estimated in a later analysis by permuting HLA or CMV assignments 20 times. In a later analysis, co-occurring TCRs were grouped with DBSCAN, and TCRdist sequence similarity was added when clustering was performed within HLA-allele-positive subsets. For co-occurrence clustering, repertoires with fewer than 30,000 or more than 120,000 public chains were excluded, along with roughly five repertoires with anomalous nucleotide sharing. As stored in TCRdb, this immuneACCESS dataset retains in-frame rearrangements with V and J assigned. A fraction of the clones does not appear; measured against another copy, unresolved V genes explain less than half of the discrepancy, and the remainder lacks a known reason. V and J calls and clone size come straight from that table; D and trimming were deduced from the DNA. This sample is represented by around 150,000 clones; roughly four fifths of them were singletons. The ten largest clones capture approximately 1.5% of the sample.

Results the study describes overall, beyond this receptor: Cytomegalovirus status was reported to be diagnosed by the classifier with high specificity and sensitivity in both the original and validation cohorts. The presence/absence analyses assumed that sequencing depth was roughly uniform across donors, and that assumption may not be true. This cohort had only TCR beta chains sequenced, and the lack of alpha or paired-chain data limited which features could be detected. A further reported finding was that TCR beta sequences accurately predicted the HLA-A and HLA-B alleles for most subjects in the first cohort. An association between a missense DCLRE1C variant and V-gene and J-gene trimming of TCR beta chains was found in a later genetic analysis and replicated in an independent cohort. The study gave a list of 150 to 200 TCR beta chains associated with cytomegalovirus. Because the 87-base-pair reads could not distinguish some IMGT-functional V segments, including TRBV6-2 and TRBV6-3, those segments were excluded. In a later analysis, HLA-associated TCR beta chains showed more clonal expansion and lower generation probabilities than non-associated chains that were equally common. While some public TCRs were present in many individuals, most TCR sequences turned up only very rarely across donors. According to a later analysis, most CMV-associated TCR beta chains appeared to be HLA-restricted, and the HLA associations seemed to be driven largely by CMV exposure. A cluster of highly shared sequence variants was judged likely to represent a technical artifact of the sequencing pipeline. Assigning TCR associations to individual alleles was difficult when HLA alleles, especially DR and DQ, strongly co-occurred. Because some donors lacked HLA typing at each locus, the association tests relied only on the typed subset. In vitro tests confirmed that a few of the cytomegalovirus-associated TCR beta chains recognize cytomegalovirus antigens. Specific HLA alleles were associated with 16,951 TCR beta sequences at a false discovery rate of 0.05 in a later analysis. According to a later analysis, TCR association rates differed among HLA loci, with DRB1 alleles showing the most associated TCRs and HLA-C alleles showing the fewest. According to the authors, the approach could potentially be generalized to other disease states and immunological phenotypes. In an earlier analysis of some 640 of the donors, most TCR beta V segments were observed in productive rearrangements about 87% or about 30% of the time, broadly matching IMGT annotations. In a later genetic analysis, fewer N-insertions in productive TCRs were reported among donors in an Asian-associated ancestry cluster than the roughly 640-donor mean. The earlier analysis of around 600 of the donors excluded 15 to 20 rarely observed V segments, including chromosome 9 orphons, because counts were too low. CMV serostatus was the only immune exposure information available for the cohort. In a later analysis, several top co-occurrence clusters were reported to appear linked to parvovirus B19, influenza, CMV and Epstein-Barr virus. Linkage disequilibrium might explain the correlated functional status among segregating V segments, but an unknown experimental factor could not be ruled out.

The cohort consisted of approximately 690 healthy bone marrow donors. At the time of sampling, every cohort member was nominally healthy, though immune exposures that went unrecorded were likely present. The donor tested CMV seropositive, placing the donor among the 250 to 300 seropositive members of the cohort. A peripheral blood sample was collected from each donor, and TCR beta sequencing was performed on peripheral blood mononuclear cells. The Qiagen DNeasy Blood Extraction Kit was used to extract genomic DNA from the blood cell samples. The sequencing input was PBMCs. The clonotype was recovered from a man aged 25 to 40 in good health and CMV-seropositive. The chain is assembled from TRBV18 and TRBJ2-5; TRBD1 aligns with 8 central bases. The CDR3 region reads CASSRQDREETQYF. In nucleotides, the sequence is TGTGCCAGCTCACGACAGGACAGGGAAGAGACCCAGTACTTC.